One TCR beta chain is described in this entry. The antigen it binds to is not known. No much larger clone is present one base from it, and per-base qualities are unavailable. The sample is drawn from a study of Ad26.COV2.S vaccination and SARS-CoV-2 variants (dated by TCRdb to the early 2020s). For context, the study as a whole: Donors in the vaccine arm were drawn from COV1001, a multicentre, randomized, double-blind, placebo-controlled phase I-IIa trial testing Ad26.COV2.S in healthy adults. Participants in the trial were split at random into five groups of five each, receiving low-dose or high-dose Ad26.COV2.S once or twice, or else placebo on both occasions. The TCR-sequenced set comprised about 30 samples: around 20 Ad26.COV2.S vaccine recipients, 5 placebo recipients and 8 SARS-CoV-2 convalescent individuals. The specificity and breadth of SARS-CoV-2-reactive T cell receptors after Ad26.COV2.S vaccination were assessed by TCRbeta repertoire sequencing. Blinding of investigators to trial group allocation was maintained during experiments and outcome assessment. Ad26.COV2.S was administered intramuscularly at a dose of 5x10^10 or 1x10^11 viral particles, either as one shot or as two shots given 56 days apart.

Broad study findings and their caveats: After vaccination, spike-specific CD8+ and CD4+ T cell responses were reported to show substantial breadth. The study was not powered to compare responses between vaccine doses or regimens. Non-spike TCR breadth was comparable between vaccine and placebo recipients, consistent with the vaccine containing only spike. Compared with placebo recipients, Ad26.COV2.S recipients showed higher spike-specific TCR breadth (P = 0.0014). According to the authors, total T cell responses may have been underestimated by the TCR breadth and depth analyses.

The CDR3 starts with the cysteine, ends with the phenylalanine, and has 14 residues. CDR3 DNA is the only sequence kept; it has 42 bases, read in frame from the first base. The V and J ends are trimmed by 0 bases and 0 bases, leaving 7 bases between them. CDR1 SGHNT and CDR2 YYREEE were looked up in the germline V gene (reference sequence). This specimen's treatment or condition label, per the study, means: 15 to 20 received Ad26.COV2.S at low or high dose, single or two shots; a few received placebo; per-sample allocation not given. Repertoires of vaccine and placebo recipients were sequenced from samples collected on day 63 after the first injection. In Cohort 1b, more than 20 adults aged 18-55 years were enrolled at a single site in Boston, USA, between 29 July and 7 August 2020. Ad26.COV2.S was a replication-incompetent adenovirus type 26 vector expressing a prefusion-stabilized SARS-CoV-2 spike protein from the original Wuhan strain.

The immunoSEQ Assay was the method used to sequence TCRbeta CDR3 regions. After extraction, genomic DNA underwent amplification by bias-controlled multiplex PCR, followed by high-throughput sequencing. As for the authors' bioinformatics: To quantify the absolute abundance of every unique TCRbeta CDR3 region, sequences were collapsed and filtered. Usable DNA was measured by amplifying reference genes present in all nucleated cells, and TCRbeta template counts were normalized to that usable DNA to estimate T cell fraction. Repertoire TCRs were annotated as SARS-CoV-2-specific by exact matching of V gene, CDR3 amino acid sequence and J gene to a known reactive TCR set. The reference SARS-CoV-2 TCR set was obtained from MIRA and was filtered for enrichment in COVID-19-positive ImmuneCODE repertoires, whereby public or cross-reactive TCRs were removed. Using the MIRA antigens, annotated TCRs were further analysed by specific ORF or by position within an ORF. Depth was the summed frequency of annotated unique rearrangements, while breadth was defined as annotated unique rearrangements over total unique productive rearrangements. Group comparisons of TCR breadth used two-sided Wilcoxon rank-sum tests. TCRdb took this table from immuneACCESS and kept in-frame rearrangements with V and J called. Such tables lack part of the clones; where checked against another copy, unresolved V genes explain under half of the gap, and the rest is unexplained. V, J and clone size are those of that table, while D and trimming were read from the DNA. In this sample the table shows some 300,000 clones, 70% to 90% of which occur a single time. The biggest ten clones account for more than 1.5% of the sample.

The rearranged segments are TRBV5-4 and TRBJ2-7; tentative D gene TRBD1, with 5 bases matching. The source material was peripheral blood, sampled in a trial of Ad26.COV2.S vaccine versus placebo. The source of this sequence is a person between 18 and 65 years old who received the Ad26.COV2.S COVID-19 vaccine or a placebo. CDR3 protein: CASSLVGASYEQYF. The sequence in DNA is TGTGCCAGCAGCTTGGTTGGGGCCTCCTACGAGCAGTACTTC.